The present entry profiles one TCR beta chain with its context. Germline lookup yields CDR1 SGHRS and CDR2 YFSETQ. This CDR3 is 12 amino acids long. V lost 2 bases and J 3 bases, leaving 5 bases between the germline ends. This record belongs to a study of blood T cell repertoires in COVID-19. Study summary: Sample material is recorded as cDNA or gDNA derived from T cells, B-cell-depleted T cells, or PBMCs.

Source study methods: Nucleated cell counts were estimated from reference gene primer amplification. This table comes from immunoSEQ multiplex PCR, and its TCRdb copy is limited to in-frame clones, with some not included. That table gives V, J and clone size, and the DNA gave D and trimming. The sample gives tens of thousands of clones, 80% to 90% of which show up once; approximately 3.8% is in the top ten. Input material: peripheral blood. The V gene is TRBV5-1, the J gene TRBJ2-5, with D uncertain. The receptor comes from a man aged 50 to 60 with active COVID-19. CDR3 nucleotides: TGCGCCAGCAGCTTACCAGAAGAGACCCAGTACTTC. Translated: CASSLPEETQYF.